The next 16 T cell receptor beta chains were all read from a single sample in a study of cytomegalovirus exposure and HLA in healthy donors listed by TCRdb under 2017. Libraries were made using the immunoSEQ multiplex PCR assay. What TCRdb holds here is the immuneACCESS table cut down to in-frame rearrangements. Part of the clones is not present; checked against another copy, under half of the missing clones reflect an unresolved V gene, and the others are unexplained. The sample has 220,000 or so clones on record, approximately 80% of them singletons. About 14% of the sample rests with the top ten. Sequenced material: PBMCs. The receptors here all came from a woman in her twenties or thirties in good health and CMV-seropositive.

The chain joins TRBV30 to TRBJ2-1; tentatively, D is TRBD1 (6 bases). This CDR3 comprises 15 residues. Trimming pared 3 bases from V and 5 bases from J, leaving 17 bases between. CDR1 is GTSNPN, CDR2 SVGIG, per germline (reference sequence). Here the CDR3 DNA reads TGTGCCTGGAGGACCCCCGGACAGAAAGACAATGAGCAGTTCTTC. As protein: CAWRTPGQKDNEQFF.

V and J are TRBV27 and TRBJ2-7, with TRBD1 matching 8 bases. The junction had 8 bases not matched to a gene; V was cut back by 4 bases and J by 3 bases. Germline V lookup: CDR1 MNHEY, CDR2 SMNVEV (reference sequence). CDR3 length equals 15 residues. The CDR3 loop reads CASSSRRQGRYEQYF. CDR3 nucleotides: TGTGCCAGCAGTTCACGACGACAGGGGCGCTACGAGCAGTACTTC.

This chain uses TRBV9 with TRBJ1-5, with D possibly being TRBD1 (6 bases). Per germline, CDR1 SGDLS and CDR2 YYNGEE. This CDR3 has 14 amino acids. Between the trimmed V and J ends, which lost 4 bases and 3 bases, there was a span of 11 bases. The DNA for the CDR3 is TGTGCCAGCAGCCGACAGGTTGACAATCAGCCCCAGCATTTT. This translates into CASSRQVDNQPQHF.

The genes are TRBV11-2 and TRBJ2-7, with 8 bases identical to TRBD2. The CDR3 runs to 16 residues. The V gene's germline CDR1 is SGHAT and CDR2 FQNNGV. V trimming: 2 bases; J trimming: 2 bases; junction bases outside the gene matches: 8. DNA for the CDR3: TGTGCCAGCAGCTTATTGCCACGGGGGGGCCCCTACGAGCAGTACTTC. It encodes CASSLLPRGGPYEQYF.

The V gene is TRBV6-1, the J gene TRBJ1-2; D not certain. Trimming pared 4 bases from V and 1 base from J, leaving 10 bases between. Looked up from germline, CDR1 is MNHNS and CDR2 is SASEGT. The CDR3 length is 14 residues. The CDR3 DNA is TGTGCCAGCAGTGCTACCGTTATTAACTATGGCTACACCTTC. Protein sequence: CASSATVINYGYTF.

This clone was detected a few times. The chain couples TRBV28 to TRBJ1-5, with a possible D match to TRBD1 (6 bases). The V gene's germline CDR1 is MDHEN and CDR2 SYDVKM. The length of the CDR3 is 12 residues. V lost 10 bases and J lost 7, with 14 bases in between. For the CDR3, the DNA is TGTGCCACAAACCTGGGGGCCCAGCCCCAGCATTTT. Amino acids: CATNLGAQPQHF. Filled out from reference TRBV28 and TRBJ1-5, the complete variable domain reads DVKVTQSSRYLVKRTGEKVFLECVQDMDHENMFWYRQDPGLGLRLIYFSYDVKMKEKGDIPEGYSVSREKKERFSLILESASTNQTSMYLCATNLGAQPQHFGDGTRLSIL.

V and J are TRBV4-3 and TRBJ2-1; D gene ambiguous. Trimming cost V 1 base and J 5 bases, with 6 bases left between them. This CDR3 has 13 residues. In germline, CDR1 is LGHNA, CDR2 YSLEER. The CDR3 DNA reads TGCGCCAGCAGCCAAGGATTTAACAATGAGCAGTTCTTC. Translation gives CASSQGFNNEQFF.

The chain is built from TRBV4-2 and TRBJ2-1; D remains ambiguous. Deletions cut 5 bases from V and 5 bases from J, with 10 bases between. The length of the CDR3 is 13 residues. Germline lookup yields CDR1 LGHNA and CDR2 YNFKEQ. The CDR3 coding sequence is TGTGCCAGCAGCTTGGAGACCAACAATGAGCAGTTCTTC. It yields the protein CASSLETNNEQFF.

The V call is TRBV29-1, the J call TRBJ2-3; D gene uncertain. The V end lost 5 bases, the J end lost 3 bases, and 21 bases lay between the germline ends. Germline V lookup: CDR1 SQVTM, CDR2 ANQGSEA. The CDR3 loop spans 16 amino acids. The CDR3 region has the DNA TGCAGCGTTTCTACCCGGGCTTCCCGGCGGACAGATACGCAGTATTTT. Amino acids: CSVSTRASRRTDTQYF.

Only a few counts were recorded for this clone. Within the sample, other DNA sequences also encode this same CDR3. The V gene is TRBV7-9, the J gene TRBJ1-5; no reliable D call. V dropped 5 bases and J dropped 4 bases, with 6 bases sitting between them. Germline lookup yields CDR1 SEHNR and CDR2 FQNEAQ (reference sequence). This CDR3 is 12 amino acids long. CDR3 sequence (DNA): TGTGCCAGCAGCAGGGATAATCAGCCCCAGCATTTT. Translation: CASSRDNQPQHF.

V and J are TRBV5-1 and TRBJ2-3, with D possibly TRBD2 on 6 matching bases. The V and J ends lost 0 bases and 4 bases respectively, with 15 bases between them. The CDR3 extends over 16 amino acids. Per germline, CDR1 SGHRS and CDR2 YFSETQ. CDR3 sequence: CASSLAERVNADTQYF. The CDR3 coding sequence is TGCGCCAGCAGCTTGGCGGAGCGGGTAAACGCAGATACGCAGTATTTT.

In its sample, this clone was seen many times. CDR3 amino acids: CASSSDWNQPQHF. CDR3 DNA: TGTGCCAGCAGCTCGGACTGGAATCAGCCCCAGCATTTT. The chain links TRBV6-1 to TRBJ1-5; no firm D call. V shed 6 bases and J shed 4 bases, with 10 bases lying between them. Germline CDR1 is MNHNS and CDR2 is SASEGT. The CDR3 has 13 residues.

On this clone: Other DNA sequences in this sample translate to the same CDR3. The CDR3 DNA follows: TGTGCCAGCAGTTACGGGGGAAGGAGCACAGATACGCAGTATTTT. As protein: CASSYGGRSTDTQYF. This rearrangement joins TRBV6-5 to TRBJ2-3; tentatively, D is TRBD1 or TRBD2 (5 bases each). CDR1 is MNHEY, CDR2 SVGAGI, per germline. The CDR3 contains 15 residues. The ends were cut back, 2 bases at V and 0 bases at J, with 9 bases in the middle.

The chain employs TRBV11-1 and TRBJ1-2; maybe TRBD1 (5 bases). Germline assignment: CDR1 SGHAT and CDR2 FQDESV (reference sequence). The CDR3 loop spans 13 amino acids. Trimming took off 5 bases at V and 3 bases at J, with 10 bases between the two ends. The CDR3 bases are TGTGCCAGCAGCGCGCAGGGTGACTATGGCTACACCTTC. Translation gives CASSAQGDYGYTF.

The CDR3 region is CASSLGTILEQYF. The CDR3 DNA reads as TGCGCCAGCAGCCTCGGGACAATCCTCGAGCAGTACTTC. V is TRBV5-1 and J is TRBJ2-7; the D gene is possibly TRBD1 (6 bases). The V end lost 4 bases, the J end lost 6 bases, and 14 bases lay between the germline ends. This CDR3 region has 13 residues. Germline CDR1 and CDR2: SGHRS and YFSETQ.

Concerning this clone itself: Germline and junction disagree at one end, which may indicate a read error. The chain combines TRBV29-1 with TRBJ2-7; a possible D gene is TRBD1 (6 bases). From germline, CDR1 is SQVTM and CDR2 ANQGSEA. The CDR3 length is 11 residues. CDR3 sequence reads: CSGEQGYEQYF. In nucleotides, the CDR3 is TGCAGCGGTGAACAGGGCTACGAGCAGTACTTC.